This passage covers 22 T cell receptor beta chains from one sample sequenced in a study of blood T cells in healthy people across ages. A second PCR, run for roughly 7 to 12 cycles, used a sample-barcoded 5' primer plus a J-beta primer mix. In TCRdb, the 5' RACE reads were re-called with MiXCR into one record per CDR3 protein. Altogether some 940,000 distinct CDR3 sequences are present, roughly 28% being singletons, with the ten largest covering roughly 10%. These data were likewise used in another study, on T cells of mothers and their children.

Sequenced: blood. The receptors stem from a woman in her forties in good health.

V gene TRBV4-3 combines with J gene TRBJ2-3, with a possible D match to TRBD2 (7 bases). There are 16 residues in the CDR3. Trimming shortened V by 0 bases and J by 6 bases, and 16 bases separated the two germline ends. Germline V gene data show CDR1 as LGHNA and CDR2 as YSLEER. The chain's CDR3 is CASSQDWRGPSDTQYF. The CDR3 DNA is TGCGCCAGCAGCCAAGATTGGCGGGGGCCCTCCGATACGCAGTATTTT.

This clonotype was detected a few times. V and J are TRBV27 and TRBJ2-7; 9 nucleotides align to TRBD1. Per the germline V gene, CDR1 is MNHEY and CDR2 is SMNVEV (reference sequence). CDR3 length equals 15 residues. The V and J ends lost 5 bases and 3 bases, in that order; junction bases with no gene match: 8. The CDR3 DNA sequence: TGTGCCAGCAGTCTGAGGGTGGGACAGGGCTACGAGCAGTACTTC. This gives the protein CASSLRVGQGYEQYF.

Ten or more counts support this clonotype. The J gene is TRBJ2-4, the V gene TRBV5-1, with D tentatively TRBD1 or TRBD2 (6 bases each). The length of the CDR3 is 12 residues. With 0 bases removed from V and 9 bases from J, the gap between germline ends came to 7 bases. Per the germline V gene, CDR1 is SGHRS and CDR2 is YFSETQ. As DNA, the CDR3 is TGCGCCAGCAGCTTGGAGGGGGGCATTCAGTACTTC. Encoded protein: CASSLEGGIQYF.

The rearrangement uses TRBV11-2 and TRBJ2-5; 9 bases match TRBD2. Germline values: CDR1 SGHAT, CDR2 FQNNGV. With V trimmed by 5 bases and J by 9 bases, 10 bases remained unmatched. The CDR3 sequence is 14 residues long. The CDR3 bases are TGTGCCAGCAGCACGACTAGCGGTGCAACGGCCCAGTACTTC. Its protein is CASSTTSGATAQYF.

This clonotype was seen repeatedly, ten times or more. The gene calls are TRBV16 and TRBJ1-2, with unresolved D. The length of the CDR3 is 13 residues. CDR1 and CDR2 (germline): KGHSY, FQNENV. The V end was cut by 2 bases, the J end by 8 bases, with 12 bases between. The CDR3 DNA sequence: TGTGCCAGCAGCCAAGGTCGTCAGGCCGGCTACACCTTC. Residues: CASSQGRQAGYTF. Using reference TRBV16 and TRBJ1-2 for the parts outside the CDR3, the full variable domain is GEEVAQTPKHLVRGEGQKAKLYCAPIKGHSYVFWYQQVLKNEFKFLISFQNENVFDETGMPKERFSAKCLPNSPCSLEIQATKLEDSAVYFCASSQGRQAGYTFGSGTRLTVV.

This clonotype was seen at least ten times. The rearrangement uses TRBV27 and TRBJ2-5, with D hard to call. The CDR3 contains 17 residues. Germline V gene lookup returns CDR1 MNHEY and CDR2 SMNVEV (reference sequence). V was shortened by 0 bases and J by 1 base, with 15 bases between the two germline ends. The CDR3 nucleotides read TGTGCCAGCAGTTTATCCAGATACAAAGTGCCCCAAGAGACCCAGTACTTC. Its protein is CASSLSRYKVPQETQYF.

There are a few counts of this clonotype. Sequence at one end of the junction differs from germline and may be a read error. The V gene is TRBV29-1, the J gene TRBJ1-2, with D uncertain. The CDR3 covers 17 residues. Germline values: CDR1 SQVTM, CDR2 ANQGSEA. CDR3 bases: TGCAGCGTCGAAGATCGGGTTGCGGGGTCTAAGGGCTATGGCTACACCTTC. It encodes CSVEDRVAGSKGYGYTF.

This sequence joins TRBV7-2 and TRBJ1-6; no definite D call. This CDR3 has 12 residues. Germline values: CDR1 SGHTA, CDR2 FQGNSA. V lost 1 base to trimming and J lost 11 bases, with 6 bases between them. In nucleotides, the CDR3 is TGTGCCAGCAGCTTAGGGGGTCCACCCCTCCACTTT. Translation gives CASSLGGPPLHF.

On this clonotype: It may be a read error: a sequence one base away is much more abundant. The V call is TRBV20-1, the J call TRBJ2-5; 11 positions agree with TRBD2. Near its end, the DNA agrees better with TRBJ2-7, so the J call may be wrong. This CDR3 is 13 amino acids long. Germline CDR1 DFQATT, CDR2 SNEGSKA (reference sequence). CDR3 region: CSASGTSGNEQYF. In DNA form, the CDR3 reads TGCAGTGCTTCCGGGACTAGCGGAAACGAGCAGTACTTC.

This chain uses TRBV4-2 with TRBJ1-2, with D possibly matching TRBD1 (6 bases). In germline, CDR1 is LGHNA, CDR2 YNFKEQ. The ends were cut back, 0 bases at V and 8 bases at J, with 16 bases in the middle. This CDR3 spans 15 amino acids. DNA for the CDR3: TGTGCCAGCAGCCAAGATCAGGGGACTCCCAAGGGCTACACCTTC. Protein sequence: CASSQDQGTPKGYTF.

Turning to this clonotype: Sequence at one end of the junction differs from germline and may be a read error. The chain has TRBV4-1 and TRBJ2-7; 10 nucleotides line up with TRBD1. The CDR3 spans 17 residues. Germline assignment: CDR1 MGHRA and CDR2 YSYEKL. This chain's CDR3 is CASSQDPGQGIIYEQYF. CDR3 nucleotides: TGCGCCAGCAGCCAAGACCCGGGACAGGGGATAATATACGAACAGTACTTC.

This clonotype was counted ten times or more. The chain combines TRBV29-1 with TRBJ1-2; TRBD1 matches at 9 bases. After removal of 7 bases from V and 6 bases from J, the junction contained 3 bases not matched to a gene. Germline V gene data show CDR1 as SQVTM and CDR2 as ANQGSEA. The CDR3 length is 11 residues. This chain's CDR3 is CSGQGVDGYTF. DNA for the CDR3: TGCAGCGGACAGGGGGTGGATGGCTACACCTTC.

This clonotype was picked up a small number of times. The V call is TRBV19, the J call TRBJ2-7; 12 bases map to TRBD1. The length of the CDR3 is 15 residues. Losses at the gene ends were 4 bases for V and 7 bases for J; bases not matched to a gene: 8. CDR1 LNHDA and CDR2 SQIVND come from the germline V gene (reference sequence). CDR3 DNA sequence: TGTGCCAGTAGTACTTCGGGACAGGGGGCTGATGAGCAGTACTTC. The encoded protein is CASSTSGQGADEQYF.

This clonotype was counted once. It may be a read error: a sequence one base away is much more abundant. The chain carries TRBV7-9 and TRBJ2-1; weak D call: TRBD1 (6 bases). The better agreement between TRBJ2-7 and the DNA end casts doubt on the J call. The CDR3 runs to 14 residues. Germline assignment: CDR1 SEHNR and CDR2 FQNEAQ (reference sequence). The CDR3 DNA reads TGTGCCGGCAGCCCAGGGGACATCTCCTACGAGCAGTACTTC. It codes for CAGSPGDISYEQYF.

The chain employs TRBV5-4 and TRBJ1-1; D is possibly TRBD1 (6 bases). Trimming pared 4 bases from V and 5 bases from J, leaving 15 bases between. This CDR3 is 14 amino acids long. Per the germline V gene, CDR1 is SGHNT and CDR2 is YYREEE (reference sequence). CDR3 bases: TGTGCCAGCAGCACACAGGGTAGGCAGACTGAAGCTTTCTTT. This codes for CASSTQGRQTEAFF.

This clonotype was detected only a few times. Its ends do not fully match the called genes, so a read error is possible. V and J are TRBV10-3 and TRBJ2-7; D perhaps matches TRBD1 (5 bases). The CDR3 spans 15 residues. Germline CDR1 is ENHRY and CDR2 is SYGVKD. This chain's CDR3 is CAVSGEVEGVYEQYF. Here the CDR3 DNA reads TGTGCCGTCAGTGGGGAAGTGGAAGGGGTCTACGAGCAGTACTTC.

The CDR3 DNA reads as TGTGCCAGCGGCCCCATGGTCACGCAGTATTTT. Protein product: CASGPMVTQYF. This rearrangement joins TRBV28 to TRBJ2-3; D is uncertain. The CDR3 is made up of 11 amino acids. Trimming left V 8 bases short and J 9 bases short, with 12 bases between. Germline loops: CDR1 MDHEN, CDR2 SYDVKM. Using reference TRBV28 and TRBJ2-3 for the parts outside the CDR3, the full variable domain is DVKVTQSSRYLVKRTGEKVFLECVQDMDHENMFWYRQDPGLGLRLIYFSYDVKMKEKGDIPEGYSVSREKKERFSLILESASTNQTSMYLCASGPMVTQYFGPGTRLTVL.

This clonotype was counted a few times. The chain recombines TRBV9 with TRBJ2-5; D might be TRBD1 or TRBD2, each matching 5 bases. CDR1 is SGDLS and CDR2 is YYNGEE in the germline V gene. V was pared by 3 bases and J by 7 bases, with 22 bases between. CDR3 length: 16 residues. The CDR3 coding sequence is TGTGCCAGCAGCGGAGGGCCCGAGAGGGGAGTGCGGACCCAGTACTTC. This codes for CASSGGPERGVRTQYF.

This clonotype has only one observation. One end of the junction varies from germline; a read error may be responsible. V gene TRBV4-1 combines with J gene TRBJ2-1; the D gene is possibly TRBD2 (6 bases). CDR3 length equals 14 residues. CDR1 and CDR2 (germline): MGHRA, YSYEKL. CDR3 sequence reads: CASSQAGSCNEQFF. In DNA, the CDR3 is TGCGCCAGCAGCCAGGCGGGGTCCTGCAATGAGCAGTTCTTC.

This clonotype was found a few times. This chain connects TRBV6-6 to TRBJ1-1; the match to TRBD1 covers 8 bases. Trimming cost V 7 bases and J 0 bases; bases outside gene matches: 7. Looked up from germline, CDR1 is MNHNY and CDR2 is SVGAGI (reference sequence). The CDR3 spans 15 residues. The CDR3 DNA is TGTGCCAGCAATCACAGGGGGAATATGAACACTGAAGCTTTCTTT. Amino acids: CASNHRGNMNTEAFF.

CDR3 nucleotide sequence: TGTGCTAGTGGTTGGGAATACGGGACACTAGGAGGCTACACCTTC. Translation: CASGWEYGTLGGYTF. V usage is TRBV12-5 and J usage is TRBJ1-2, with D possibly matching TRBD1 (6 bases). This CDR3 has 15 amino acids. V was cut by 4 bases and J by 8 bases, with 20 bases left in between. Germline loops: CDR1 LGHNT, CDR2 FRNRAP. The entire variable domain, with the rest obtained from reference TRBV12-5 and TRBJ1-2, is as follows: DARVTQTPRHKVTEMGQEVTMRCQPILGHNTVFWYRQTMMQGLELLAYFRNRAPLDDSGMPKDRFSAEMPDATLATLKIQPSEPRDSAVYFCASGWEYGTLGGYTFGSGTRLTVV.

The chain uses TRBV9 and TRBJ2-3, with TRBD1 as a possible D gene (5 bases). The CDR3 covers 16 residues. V lost 0 bases and J 2 bases, leaving 13 bases between the germline ends. CDR1 is SGDLS, CDR2 YYNGEE, per germline. Written as DNA, the CDR3 is TGTGCCAGCAGCGTAGGTCCTGACAGCCTCACAGATACGCAGTATTTT. Protein: CASSVGPDSLTDTQYF.